What follows is one T cell receptor beta chain and its context. Its target is unknown. V was pared by 6 bases and J by 2 bases, with 17 bases between. Germline V lookup: CDR1 LNHDA, CDR2 SQIVND (reference sequence). The CDR3 is made up of 17 amino acids. These data come from a study of cytomegalovirus exposure and HLA in healthy donors. As for the study in general: The platform used for the 100 to 150 validation repertoires matched that of the approximately 710 first-cohort repertoires, a later analysis reported. Notes on the study in general: It was found in a later analysis that first-cohort TCR clusters tended to co-occur in the approximately 130 validation repertoires.

The donors were in the roughly 120-subject validation cohort; that cohort was separate from the roughly 680-subject first cohort. The repertoire was sequenced with immunoSEQ multiplex PCR; TCRdb's copy has only in-frame clones and lacks some. Here the sample spans 90,000 to 130,000 clones, more than 90% being singletons. The rearrangement joins TRBV19 to TRBJ2-6; perhaps TRBD1 as D (6 bases). The TCR comes from a woman in her late teens or twenties in good health and CMV-seronegative. The sample comprised PBMCs. CDR3 coding DNA: TGTGCCAGTAGGTCGACAGGTAACGCTCCTGGGGCCAACGTCCTGACTTTC. This translates into CASRSTGNAPGANVLTF.